Below, one TCR beta chain is given with its context. TCRdb's copy holds only in-frame clones and misses some; the assay was immunoSEQ multiplex PCR. The sample has approximately 5,100 clones; over 80% are singletons. This record comes from a study of follicular helper T cells after annual influenza vaccination. The CDR3 runs 14 residues. The germline V and J ends were trimmed by 8 bases and 6 bases, with 17 bases remaining between them. From germline, CDR1 is MDHEN and CDR2 SYDVKM. Time point meaning: 2015-2016 season, pre-vaccination. This sequence joins TRBV28 and TRBJ2-4; D may match TRBD1 or TRBD2 (5 bases each). The receptor comes from an adult who received the influenza vaccine. The source material was CXCR5- memory CD4+ T cells sorted from blood, sampled on the day of influenza vaccination. The CDR3 protein is CASLGRAEGNIQYF. As DNA, the CDR3 is TGTGCCAGCCTTGGCAGGGCTGAGGGAAACATTCAGTACTTC.